What follows are 28 T cell receptor beta chains derived from one specimen sequenced in a study of blood T cells in healthy people across ages. With a J-beta primer mix and a sample-barcoded 5' primer, a second PCR ran about 7 to 12 cycles. MiXCR, applied by TCRdb to the 5' RACE reads, yields one record per CDR3 protein. The profile shows roughly 1,300,000 distinct CDR3 sequences, approximately 59% of them singletons. The source material was blood. The source of these receptors is a man younger than 35 in good health.

This clonotype was counted only a few times. This chain links TRBV20-1 with TRBJ1-4, with TRBD1 identical over 11 bases. The CDR3 has 16 amino acids. V was pared by 5 bases and J by 2 bases, with 7 bases of the junction left unmatched. Germline V gene sequence: CDR1 DFQATT, CDR2 SNEGSKA (reference sequence). The CDR3 DNA reads as TGCAGTGCTGGGGGGGACAGGGGGTCCACTAATGAAAAACTGTTTTTT. As protein: CSAGGDRGSTNEKLFF.

The chain employs TRBV7-2 and TRBJ2-5; D not resolved. Matching the DNA end better, TRBJ2-7 makes the J call doubtful. Germline CDR1 and CDR2: SGHTA and FQGNSA. This CDR3 contains 13 residues. Written as DNA, the CDR3 is TGTGCCAGCAGCCAGGAACCAGGTCACGAGCAGTACTTC. Its translation: CASSQEPGHEQYF.

This chain joins TRBV15 and TRBJ2-1; tentative D call: TRBD1 (6 bases). Trimming stripped 1 base from V and 7 bases from J, with 14 bases between. Germline lookup yields CDR1 LNHNV and CDR2 YYDKDF (reference sequence). This CDR3 contains 15 residues. CDR3 in amino acids: CATSRVFRGTNEQFF. Written as DNA, the CDR3 is TGTGCCACCAGCAGAGTATTCAGGGGTACGAATGAGCAGTTCTTC.

CDR3 bases: TGCAGTGCACCGGACGGACCCGGGACCCAGTACTTC. Its translation is CSAPDGPGTQYF. The chain combines TRBV20-1 with TRBJ2-5; no clear D gene. The V end was cut by 6 bases, the J end by 7 bases, with 15 bases between. Looked up from germline, CDR1 is DFQATT and CDR2 is SNEGSKA (reference sequence). CDR3 length: 12 residues.

This rearrangement joins TRBV4-3 to TRBJ1-2; TRBD1 aligns across 10 bases. The CDR3 extends over 16 amino acids. Looked up from germline, CDR1 is LGHNA and CDR2 is YSLEER. With 3 bases clipped from V and 2 bases from J, the junction kept 6 bases outside the gene matches. This chain's CDR3 is CASSQLGQGQNYGYTF. As DNA, the CDR3 is TGCGCCAGCAGCCAGCTGGGACAGGGGCAGAACTATGGCTACACCTTC.

This clonotype came up a few times. The chain recombines TRBV7-2 with TRBJ2-2; D is perhaps TRBD2 (5 bases). The CDR3 spans 17 residues. The germline gives CDR1 SGHTA, CDR2 FQGNSA. The ends were cut back, 5 bases at V and 6 bases at J, with 22 bases in the middle. The CDR3: CASSRTTIGRGAGELFF. DNA of the CDR3: TGTGCCAGCAGCCGTACTACGATAGGACGGGGAGCCGGGGAGCTGTTTTTT.

The chain combines TRBV5-6 with TRBJ2-3; 8 bases match TRBD1. J was trimmed by 4 bases and V by 0 bases; bases with no gene match: 10. The CDR3 runs 17 residues. The germline CDR1 and CDR2 sequences are SGHDT and YYEEEE. The CDR3 bases are TGTGCCAGCAGCTTGGTAGGGGACAGGATGATAGCAGATACGCAGTATTTT. This gives the protein CASSLVGDRMIADTQYF.

The genes are TRBV5-1 and TRBJ1-2; D unresolved. This CDR3 comprises 15 residues. CDR1 is SGHRS and CDR2 is YFSETQ in the germline V gene. V was cut by 1 base and J by 7 bases, with 17 bases left in between. CDR3 nucleotide sequence: TGCGCCAGCAGCTTGAGCCCCCAAGGGAAGTCTGGCTACACCTTC. Its translation is CASSLSPQGKSGYTF.

The gene calls are TRBV13 and TRBJ2-5, with D perhaps TRBD1 or TRBD2 (5 bases each). V was pared by 4 bases and J by 0 bases, with 9 bases between. CDR3 length: 14 residues. The germline gives CDR1 PRHDT, CDR2 FYEKMQ (reference sequence). The CDR3 sequence: CASSSTGHQETQYF. CDR3 in DNA: TGTGCCAGCAGCTCAACGGGACACCAAGAGACCCAGTACTTC.

This clonotype was detected only a few times. The rearrangement uses TRBV6-6 and TRBJ2-7; 7 bases are a match to TRBD1. From germline, CDR1 is MNHNY and CDR2 SVGAGI (reference sequence). Trimming removed 0 bases from V and 1 base from J; junction bases left unmatched: 3. The CDR3 contains 15 residues. As DNA, the CDR3 is TGTGCCAGCAGTTACTCGGTACAGGGGTCCTACGAGCAGTACTTC. This gives the protein CASSYSVQGSYEQYF.

This clonotype was observed a handful of times. The chain is built from TRBV7-2 and TRBJ1-6; perhaps TRBD1 as D (5 bases). The germline CDR1 and CDR2 sequences are SGHTA and FQGNSA. The CDR3 consists of 16 residues. Trimming removed 4 bases from V and 6 bases from J, with 16 bases in between. This chain's CDR3 is CASSSGLGLLNSPLHF. The CDR3 coding sequence is TGTGCCAGCAGCTCCGGACTGGGACTCCTTAATTCACCCCTCCACTTT.

This clonotype was found a few times. This sequence joins TRBV7-8 and TRBJ1-2; TRBD1 matches 9 bases. V shed 5 bases, J shed 8 bases, and the junction held 12 bases outside the gene matches. CDR3 size: 15 residues. CDR1 and CDR2 from the germline V gene are SGHVS and FQNEAQ. In DNA form, the CDR3 reads TGTGCCAGCAGCCCGCTCGACAGGGGGTCGGGAGGCTACACCTTC. Translation: CASSPLDRGSGGYTF.

The rearrangement uses TRBV11-2 and TRBJ1-2; weak D call: TRBD1 (5 bases). Germline loops: CDR1 SGHAT, CDR2 FQNNGV. The CDR3 is 15 residues long. V shed 5 bases and J shed 5 bases, with 18 bases lying between them. CDR3 residues: CASSPDTGQSYGYTF. The CDR3 DNA is TGTGCCAGCAGCCCCGACACGGGGCAGTCTTATGGCTACACCTTC.

This clonotype was counted a few times. V usage is TRBV5-6 and J usage is TRBJ2-5; 13 nucleotides line up with TRBD2. This CDR3 region has 16 residues. Looked up from germline, CDR1 is SGHDT and CDR2 is YYEEEE. V lost 5 bases, J lost 4 bases, and 8 bases stayed unmatched. Here the CDR3 DNA reads TGTGCCAGCAGTTCTGGACTAGCGGGAGCGGCAGAGACCCAGTACTTC. Translating it yields CASSSGLAGAAETQYF. The whole variable domain, filled in from reference TRBV5-6 and TRBJ2-5, reads DAGVTQSPTHLIKTRGQQVTLRCSPKSGHDTVSWYQQALGQGPQFIFQYYEEEERQRGNFPDRFSGHQFPNYSSELNVNALLLGDSALYLCASSSGLAGAAETQYFGPGTRLLVL.

The chain couples TRBV7-2 to TRBJ2-3, with 9 bases matching TRBD2. Germline assignment: CDR1 SGHTA and CDR2 FQGNSA. The CDR3 spans 16 residues. V lost 1 base and J lost 3; bases outside the gene matches: 5. CDR3 sequence: CASSLGAGGWTDTQYF. For the CDR3, the DNA is TGTGCCAGCAGCTTAGGGGCGGGGGGGTGGACAGATACGCAGTATTTT.

This chain connects TRBV12-3 or TRBV12-4 to TRBJ1-5; D uncertain. V lost 8 bases and J 4 bases, leaving 18 bases between the germline ends. The length of the CDR3 is 15 residues. The DNA of the CDR3 is TGTGCCAGCGGTATTTCGGGTAGCGGAAATCAGCCCCAGCATTTT. Its translation is CASGISGSGNQPQHF.

This chain connects TRBV5-5 to TRBJ2-7, with no clear D. V shed 3 bases and J shed 0 bases, with 13 bases lying between them. The CDR3 has 15 amino acids. Germline V lookup: CDR1 SGHKS, CDR2 YYEKEE (reference sequence). The CDR3 DNA sequence: TGTGCCAGCAGCTCAAAGGGTCTCCCCTCCTACGAGCAGTACTTC. Translating gives CASSSKGLPSYEQYF.

The chain is built from TRBV7-2 and TRBJ1-2, with D unresolved. V was cut by 5 bases and J by 8 bases, with 27 bases left in between. The length of the CDR3 is 17 residues. Germline assignment: CDR1 SGHTA and CDR2 FQGNSA. CDR3 amino acids: CASSPRESAEPFEGYTF. As DNA, the CDR3 is TGTGCCAGCAGCCCACGTGAGTCGGCTGAGCCCTTTGAGGGCTACACCTTC.

This clonotype was observed many times. This chain connects TRBV27 to TRBJ2-7, with D perhaps matching TRBD1 or TRBD2 (5 bases each). Trimming removed 7 bases at V and 7 bases at J, with 23 bases between. Germline V gives CDR1 MNHEY, CDR2 SMNVEV (reference sequence). This CDR3 comprises 15 residues. The CDR3 DNA follows: TGTGCCAGCACCCTATGGAGGACACCGAAGGATGAGCAGTACTTC. Protein: CASTLWRTPKDEQYF.

The chain couples TRBV28 to TRBJ2-5, with D perhaps matching TRBD1 (5 bases). Per germline, CDR1 MDHEN and CDR2 SYDVKM. Trimming left V 3 bases short and J 3 bases short, with 14 bases between. The CDR3 is made up of 15 amino acids. The CDR3 protein is CASSLRGQFKETQYF. The CDR3 DNA is TGTGCCAGCAGTTTGCGTGGACAATTTAAAGAGACCCAGTACTTC.

This clonotype was picked up one time. The chain recombines TRBV14 with TRBJ2-7, with a weak D call TRBD2 (5 bases). Germline V gene lookup returns CDR1 SGHDN and CDR2 FVKESK. The CDR3 covers 15 residues. Trimming shortened V by 4 bases and J by 2 bases, and 15 bases separated the two germline ends. The DNA of the CDR3 is TGTGCCAGCAGCCCAGCATCGGGGTTCCCCTACGAGCAGTACTTC. This codes for CASSPASGFPYEQYF.

This clonotype occurred a few times. This sequence joins TRBV29-1 and TRBJ2-3, with a tentative D call TRBD2 (5 bases). The CDR3 length is 11 residues. Trimming left V 7 bases short and J 6 bases short, with 11 bases between. Germline V CDR1 and CDR2: SQVTM, ANQGSEA. CDR3 amino acids: CSAHIADTQYF. CDR3 coding DNA: TGCAGCGCACACATAGCGGATACGCAGTATTTT.

V gene TRBV7-2 combines with J gene TRBJ1-5; D is uncertain. The ends were cut back, 1 base at V and 15 bases at J, with 13 bases in the middle. The CDR3 loop spans 12 amino acids. Germline CDR1 SGHTA, CDR2 FQGNSA. In DNA form, the CDR3 reads TGTGCCAGCAGCTTAGAGCCCCGCATCTTGCATTTT. Residues: CASSLEPRILHF.

The chain employs TRBV7-2 and TRBJ2-2; D might be TRBD1 or TRBD2, each matching 5 bases. CDR1 SGHTA and CDR2 FQGNSA come from the germline V gene. The CDR3 extends over 14 amino acids. Trimming pared 1 base from V and 5 bases from J, leaving 8 bases between. CDR3 nucleotide sequence: TGTGCCAGCAGCTTAGACTGGGGGACCGGGGAGCTGTTTTTT. Translation: CASSLDWGTGELFF.

The chain has TRBV3-1 and TRBJ2-3, with TRBD2 matching 8 bases. This CDR3 is 17 amino acids long. J gave up 0 bases and V 1 base, and 6 bases lay outside the gene matches. In germline, CDR1 is LGHDT, CDR2 YNNKEL (reference sequence). CDR3 region: CASSQGASGRSTDTQYF. The CDR3 nucleotides are TGTGCCAGCAGCCAAGGGGCTAGCGGGCGGAGCACAGATACGCAGTATTTT.

The rearrangement uses TRBV5-1 and TRBJ2-4; TRBD2 aligns across 13 bases. The J call may be mistaken, given a closer DNA end match to TRBJ2-7. This CDR3 region has 16 residues. CDR1 SGHRS and CDR2 YFSETQ come from the germline V gene. The CDR3 reads CASSVDGLAGVDEQYF. The CDR3 DNA follows: TGCGCCAGCAGCGTTGATGGACTAGCGGGAGTCGACGAGCAGTACTTC.

V usage is TRBV11-2 and J usage is TRBJ2-1; D unclear. CDR1 and CDR2 (germline): SGHAT, FQNNGV. The V gene lost 0 bases and the J gene lost 8 bases, with 5 bases spanning the gap. The CDR3 is 12 residues long. CDR3 residues: CASSLDPHEQFF. Written as DNA, the CDR3 is TGTGCCAGCAGCTTAGATCCCCATGAGCAGTTCTTC. Complete variable domain (other parts from reference TRBV11-2 and TRBJ2-1): EAGVAQSPRYKIIEKRQSVAFWCNPISGHATLYWYQQILGQGPKLLIQFQNNGVVDDSQLPKDRFSAERLKGVDSTLKIQPAKLEDSAVYLCASSLDPHEQFFGPGTRLTVL.

Only one count was recorded for this clonotype. The V call is TRBV6-2 or TRBV6-3, the J call TRBJ2-3; possibly TRBD2 for D (7 bases). Germline loops: CDR1 MNHEY, CDR2 SVGEGT. This CDR3 comprises 15 residues. Trimming took 5 bases from V and 10 from J, leaving 22 bases between them. The CDR3 nucleotides read TGTGCCAGCAGTCGGGAGGACAGTAATCTTGGTGCGCAGTATTTT. Translation: CASSREDSNLGAQYF.